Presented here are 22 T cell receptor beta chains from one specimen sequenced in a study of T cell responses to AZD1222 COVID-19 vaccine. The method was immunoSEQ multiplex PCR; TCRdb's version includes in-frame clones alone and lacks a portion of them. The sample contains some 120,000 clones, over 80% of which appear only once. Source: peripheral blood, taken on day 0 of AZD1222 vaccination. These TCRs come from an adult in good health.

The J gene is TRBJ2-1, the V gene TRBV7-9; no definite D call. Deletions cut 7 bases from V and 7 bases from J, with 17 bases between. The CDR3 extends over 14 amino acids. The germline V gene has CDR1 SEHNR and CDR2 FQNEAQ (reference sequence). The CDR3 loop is CASKLAGMGNEQFF. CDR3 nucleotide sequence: TGTGCCAGCAAGTTGGCAGGAATGGGAAATGAGCAGTTCTTC.

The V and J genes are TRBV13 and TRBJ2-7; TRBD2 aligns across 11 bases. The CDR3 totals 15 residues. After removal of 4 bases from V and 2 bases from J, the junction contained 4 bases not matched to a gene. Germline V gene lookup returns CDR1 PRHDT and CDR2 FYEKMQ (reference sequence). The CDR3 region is CASSYPTSGTYEQYF. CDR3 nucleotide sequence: TGTGCCAGCAGCTATCCGACTAGCGGGACCTACGAGCAGTACTTC.

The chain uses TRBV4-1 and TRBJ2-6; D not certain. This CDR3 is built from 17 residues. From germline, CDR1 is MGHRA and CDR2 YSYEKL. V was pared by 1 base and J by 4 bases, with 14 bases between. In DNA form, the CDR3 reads TGCGCCAGCAGCCAAGCGCATATGGCTGAAGGGGCCAACGTCCTGACTTTC. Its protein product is CASSQAHMAEGANVLTF.

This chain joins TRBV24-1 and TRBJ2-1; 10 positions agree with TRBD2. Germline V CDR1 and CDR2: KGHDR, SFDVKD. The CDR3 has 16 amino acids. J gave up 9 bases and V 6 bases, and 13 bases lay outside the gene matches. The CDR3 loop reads CATSISSGRGGSEQFF. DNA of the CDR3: TGTGCCACCAGTATCTCTAGCGGGAGAGGGGGGAGTGAGCAGTTCTTC.

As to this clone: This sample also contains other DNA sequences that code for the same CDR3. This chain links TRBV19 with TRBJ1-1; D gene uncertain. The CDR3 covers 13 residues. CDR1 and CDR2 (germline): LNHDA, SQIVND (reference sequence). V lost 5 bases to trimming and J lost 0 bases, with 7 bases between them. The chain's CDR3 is CASSSGLNTEAFF. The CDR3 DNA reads TGTGCCAGTAGTTCGGGGTTGAACACTGAAGCTTTCTTT.

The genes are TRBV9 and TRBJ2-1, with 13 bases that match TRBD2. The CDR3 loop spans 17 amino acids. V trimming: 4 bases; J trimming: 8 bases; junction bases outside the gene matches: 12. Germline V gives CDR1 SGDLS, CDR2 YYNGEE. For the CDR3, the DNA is TGTGCCAGCAGCTCTAGTAAGGGACTAGCGGGATGGGATGAGCAGTTCTTC. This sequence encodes CASSSSKGLAGWDEQFF. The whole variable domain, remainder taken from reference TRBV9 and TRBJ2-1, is DSGVTQTPKHLITATGQRVTLRCSPRSGDLSVYWYQQSLDQGLQFLIQYYNGEERAKGNILERFSAQQFPDLHSELNLSSLELGDSALYFCASSSSKGLAGWDEQFFGPGTRLTVL.

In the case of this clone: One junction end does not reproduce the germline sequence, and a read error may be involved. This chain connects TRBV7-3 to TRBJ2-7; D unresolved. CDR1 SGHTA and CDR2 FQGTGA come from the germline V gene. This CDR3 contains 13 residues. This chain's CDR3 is CASSITATYEQYF. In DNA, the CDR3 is TGTGCCAGCAGCATAACAGCTACCTACGAGCAGTACTTC.

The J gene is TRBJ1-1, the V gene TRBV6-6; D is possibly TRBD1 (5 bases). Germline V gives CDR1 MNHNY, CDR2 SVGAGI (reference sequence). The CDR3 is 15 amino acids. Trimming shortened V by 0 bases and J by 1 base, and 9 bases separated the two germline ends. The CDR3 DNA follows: TGTGCCAGCAGTTACTCGGGGCAGGGGAACACTGAAGCTTTCTTT. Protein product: CASSYSGQGNTEAFF.

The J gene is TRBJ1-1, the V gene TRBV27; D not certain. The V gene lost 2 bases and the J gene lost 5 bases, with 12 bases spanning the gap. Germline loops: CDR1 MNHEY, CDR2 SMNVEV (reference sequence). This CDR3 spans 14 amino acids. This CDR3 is CASSLGQYQTEAFF. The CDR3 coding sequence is TGTGCCAGCAGTTTAGGCCAGTACCAAACTGAAGCTTTCTTT.

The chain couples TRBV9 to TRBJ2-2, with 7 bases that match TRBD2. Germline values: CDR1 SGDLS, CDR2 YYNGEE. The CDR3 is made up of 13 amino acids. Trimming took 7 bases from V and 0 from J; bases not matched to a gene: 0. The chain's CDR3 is CASGGANTGELFF. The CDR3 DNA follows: TGTGCCAGCGGGGGGGCGAACACCGGGGAGCTGTTTTTT. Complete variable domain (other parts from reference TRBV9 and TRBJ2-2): DSGVTQTPKHLITATGQRVTLRCSPRSGDLSVYWYQQSLDQGLQFLIQYYNGEERAKGNILERFSAQQFPDLHSELNLSSLELGDSALYFCASGGANTGELFFGEGSRLTVL.

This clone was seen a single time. This chain's CDR3 is CASRRQGFGEQFF. The CDR3 nucleotides are TGTGCCAGCAGGCGACAGGGGTTCGGTGAGCAGTTCTTC. The chain combines TRBV6-5 with TRBJ2-1; 8 bases align to TRBD1. This CDR3 region has 13 residues. The J segment lost 9 bases and the V segment lost 6 bases, leaving 7 bases of the junction unmatched. CDR1 is MNHEY, CDR2 SVGAGI, per germline.

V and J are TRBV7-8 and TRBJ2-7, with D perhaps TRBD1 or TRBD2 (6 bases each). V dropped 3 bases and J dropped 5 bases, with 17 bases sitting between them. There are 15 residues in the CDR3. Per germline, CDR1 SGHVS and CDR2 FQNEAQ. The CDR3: CASSFGGQGRDEQYF. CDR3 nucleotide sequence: TGTGCCAGCAGCTTTGGGGGGCAGGGTCGGGACGAGCAGTACTTC.

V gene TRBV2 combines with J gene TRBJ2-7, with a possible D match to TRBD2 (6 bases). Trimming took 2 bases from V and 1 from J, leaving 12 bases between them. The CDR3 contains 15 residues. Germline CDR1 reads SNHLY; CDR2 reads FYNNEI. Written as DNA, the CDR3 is TGTGCCAGCAGTGAACTAGCGCTCCTTTCCTACGAGCAGTACTTC. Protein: CASSELALLSYEQYF.

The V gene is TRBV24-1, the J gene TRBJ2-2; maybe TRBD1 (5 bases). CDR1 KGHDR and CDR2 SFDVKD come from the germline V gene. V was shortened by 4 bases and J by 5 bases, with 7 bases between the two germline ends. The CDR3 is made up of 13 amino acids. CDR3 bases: TGTGCCACCAGTGACCAGGGAACCGGGGAGCTGTTTTTT. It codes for CATSDQGTGELFF.

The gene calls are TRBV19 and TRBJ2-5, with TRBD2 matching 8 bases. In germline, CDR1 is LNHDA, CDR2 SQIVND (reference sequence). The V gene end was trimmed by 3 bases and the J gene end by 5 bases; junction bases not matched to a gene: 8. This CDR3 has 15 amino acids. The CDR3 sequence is CASSIPGGVLETQYF. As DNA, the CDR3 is TGTGCCAGTAGTATCCCGGGAGGGGTGTTGGAGACCCAGTACTTC.

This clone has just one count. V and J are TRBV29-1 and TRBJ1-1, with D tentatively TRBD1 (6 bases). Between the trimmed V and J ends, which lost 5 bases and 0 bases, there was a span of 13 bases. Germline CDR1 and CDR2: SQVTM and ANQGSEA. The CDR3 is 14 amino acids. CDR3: CSVPGVSMNTEAFF. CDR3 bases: TGCAGCGTTCCAGGGGTTAGCATGAACACTGAAGCTTTCTTT.

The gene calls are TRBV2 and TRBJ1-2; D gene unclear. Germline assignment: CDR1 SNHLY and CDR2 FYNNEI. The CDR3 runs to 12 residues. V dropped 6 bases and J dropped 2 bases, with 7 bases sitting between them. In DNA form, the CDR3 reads TGTGCCAGCAGCCCAAGCAACTATGGCTACACCTTC. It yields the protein CASSPSNYGYTF. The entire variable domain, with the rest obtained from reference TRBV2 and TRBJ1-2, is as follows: EPEVTQTPSHQVTQMGQEVILRCVPISNHLYFYWYRQILGQKVEFLVSFYNNEISEKSEIFDDQFSVERPDGSNFTLKIRSTKLEDSAMYFCASSPSNYGYTFGSGTRLTVV.

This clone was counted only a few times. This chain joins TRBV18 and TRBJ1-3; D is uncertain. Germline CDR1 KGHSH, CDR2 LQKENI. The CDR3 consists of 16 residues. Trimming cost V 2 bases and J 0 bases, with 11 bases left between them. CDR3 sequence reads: CASSPMMANSGNTIYF. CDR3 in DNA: TGTGCCAGCTCACCAATGATGGCCAACTCTGGAAACACCATATATTTT.

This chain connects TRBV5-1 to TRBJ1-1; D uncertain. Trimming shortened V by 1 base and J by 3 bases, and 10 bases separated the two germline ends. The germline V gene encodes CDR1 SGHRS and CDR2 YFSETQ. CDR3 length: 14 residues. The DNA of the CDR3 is TGCGCCAGCAGCTTGATCGGCTTGGACACTGAAGCTTTCTTT. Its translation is CASSLIGLDTEAFF. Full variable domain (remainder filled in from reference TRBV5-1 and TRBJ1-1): KAGVTQTPRYLIKTRGQQVTLSCSPISGHRSVSWYQQTPGQGLQFLFEYFSETQRNKGNFPGRFSGRQFSNSRSEMNVSTLELGDSALYLCASSLIGLDTEAFFGQGTRLTVV.

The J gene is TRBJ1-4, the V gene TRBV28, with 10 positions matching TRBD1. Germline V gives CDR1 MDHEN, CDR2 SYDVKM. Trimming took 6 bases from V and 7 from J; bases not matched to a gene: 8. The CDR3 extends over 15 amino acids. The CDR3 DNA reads TGTGCCAGCAGCCCCCCGACAGGGGGCCGTGAAAAACTGTTTTTT. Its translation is CASSPPTGGREKLFF.

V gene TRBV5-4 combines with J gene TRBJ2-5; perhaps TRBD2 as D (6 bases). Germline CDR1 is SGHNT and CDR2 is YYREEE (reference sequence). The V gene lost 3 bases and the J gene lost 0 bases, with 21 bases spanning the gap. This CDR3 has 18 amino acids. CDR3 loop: CASSSLGSSARYQETQYF. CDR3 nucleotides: TGTGCCAGCAGCTCCCTTGGATCTAGCGCCCGGTACCAAGAGACCCAGTACTTC.

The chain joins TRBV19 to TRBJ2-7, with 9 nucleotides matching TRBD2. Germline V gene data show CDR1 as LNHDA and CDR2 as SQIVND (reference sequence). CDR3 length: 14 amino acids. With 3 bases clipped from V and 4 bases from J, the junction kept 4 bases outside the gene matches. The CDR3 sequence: CASSIGGRAYEQYF. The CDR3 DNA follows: TGTGCCAGTAGTATCGGCGGGAGGGCATACGAGCAGTACTTC. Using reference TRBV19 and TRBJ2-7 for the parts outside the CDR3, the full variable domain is DGGITQSPKYLFRKEGQNVTLSCEQNLNHDAMYWYRQDPGQGLRLIYYSQIVNDFQKGDIAEGYSVSREKKESFPLTVTSAQKNPTAFYLCASSIGGRAYEQYFGPGTRLTVT.